The 16 T cell receptor beta chains below come from one sample, sequenced in a study of shared clonotypes between healthy human individuals. The repertoire was sequenced with immunoSEQ multiplex PCR; TCRdb's copy has only in-frame clones and lacks some. The profile shows over a million clones, 75% to 80% of them singletons. The source material was memory CD4+ T cells from PBMCs. Subset reported: CD45RA-negative fraction. The receptors originated from a man between 18 and 29 years old in good health. Some clones in this sample may be carry-over from other donors' samples.

This clone was counted only a few times. The same CDR3 can be traced to other DNA sequences in this sample. The chain links TRBV18 to TRBJ2-3, with unresolved D. The CDR3 covers 12 residues. CDR1 and CDR2 (germline): KGHSH, LQKENI. V dropped 2 bases and J dropped 6 bases, with 6 bases sitting between them. In nucleotides, the CDR3 is TGTGCCAGCTCACCAACCTCCGATACGCAGTATTTT. This codes for CASSPTSDTQYF.

The chain couples TRBV7-2 to TRBJ1-4; no clear D gene. Germline CDR1 is SGHTA and CDR2 is FQGNSA. The CDR3 covers 13 residues. V was cut by 5 bases and J by 3 bases, with 7 bases left in between. CDR3 sequence: CASSQNANEKLFF. In DNA form, the CDR3 reads TGTGCCAGCAGCCAGAACGCTAATGAAAAACTGTTTTTT.

V and J are TRBV5-1 and TRBJ2-1; TRBD2 matches at 7 bases. CDR1 is SGHRS, CDR2 YFSETQ, per germline. V shed 3 bases, J shed 4 bases, and the junction held 10 bases outside the gene matches. The CDR3 has 16 amino acids. The CDR3 coding sequence is TGCGCCAGCAGCTCCCTCGGCGGGAGTGTTTACAATGAGCAGTTCTTC. Amino acid sequence: CASSSLGGSVYNEQFF.

This clone was detected ten times or more. The chain links TRBV19 to TRBJ1-2; tentative D call: TRBD1 (5 bases). This CDR3 region has 14 residues. The ends were cut back, 6 bases at V and 10 bases at J, with 21 bases in the middle. Looked up from germline, CDR1 is LNHDA and CDR2 is SQIVND (reference sequence). CDR3 sequence (DNA): TGTGCCAGTAGGGATCCGGGACTTTCCAGGGACTACACCTTC. It is translated as CASRDPGLSRDYTF.

This clone was seen more than once but under ten times. V and J are TRBV7-3 and TRBJ2-2; D perhaps matches TRBD2 (6 bases). Trimming removed 5 bases at V and 5 bases at J, with 9 bases between. This CDR3 has 13 residues. The germline CDR1 and CDR2 sequences are SGHTA and FQGTGA. CDR3 nucleotide sequence: TGTGCCAGCAGCCCCGGGGGTACCGGGGAGCTGTTTTTT. Its protein is CASSPGGTGELFF. Together with reference TRBV7-3 and TRBJ2-2, the CDR3 gives the full variable domain: GAGVSQTPSNKVTEKGKYVELRCDPISGHTALYWYRQSLGQGPEFLIYFQGTGAADDSGLPNDRFFAVRPEGSVSTLKIQRTERGDSAVYLCASSPGGTGELFFGEGSRLTVL.

Only one count was recorded for this clone. The gene calls are TRBV28 and TRBJ2-7, with 9 bases that match TRBD1. J lost 1 base, V lost 5 bases, and 12 bases had no gene match. Germline loops: CDR1 MDHEN, CDR2 SYDVKM. The CDR3 is 17 amino acids. The CDR3 sequence is CASSLGGTGKRSYEQYF. The CDR3 DNA is TGTGCCAGCAGTCTAGGGGGGACAGGGAAACGATCCTACGAGCAGTACTTC.

About this clone itself: With a much larger clone just one base away, this may be a read error. This rearrangement joins TRBV27 to TRBJ2-3; D unclear. CDR3 length: 12 residues. V was shortened by 6 bases and J by 2 bases, with 6 bases between the two germline ends. Germline V gene data show CDR1 as MNHEY and CDR2 as SMNVEV (reference sequence). The CDR3 DNA sequence: TGTGCCAGCAGCCTTCTCACAGATACGCAGTATTTT. The encoded protein is CASSLLTDTQYF.

CDR3 protein: CAWKESRRKGATDTQYF. The DNA of the CDR3 is TGTGCCTGGAAAGAGAGTCGCAGAAAGGGGGCCACAGATACGCAGTATTTT. This rearrangement joins TRBV30 to TRBJ2-3; 7 nucleotides agree with TRBD1. The CDR3 contains 17 residues. Germline values: CDR1 GTSNPN, CDR2 SVGIG (reference sequence). V shed 4 bases and J 2 bases; nucleotides not matched to a gene: 15. Complete variable domain (other parts from reference TRBV30 and TRBJ2-3): SQTIHQWPATLVQPVGSPLSLECTVEGTSNPNLYWYRQAAGRGLQLLFYSVGIGQISSEVPQNLSASRPQDRQFILSSKKLLLSDSGFYLCAWKESRRKGATDTQYFGPGTRLTVL.

The chain couples TRBV14 to TRBJ1-1; the D gene is possibly TRBD1 (5 bases). Trimming left V 1 base short and J 6 bases short, with 9 bases between. CDR3 length: 13 residues. The germline V gene has CDR1 SGHDN and CDR2 FVKESK. Written as DNA, the CDR3 is TGTGCCAGCAGCCAAGTTCTGACAGCTGAAGCTTTCTTT. Its translation: CASSQVLTAEAFF.

The rearrangement uses TRBV5-1 and TRBJ2-1, with 7 bases identical to TRBD1. This CDR3 has 15 residues. The junction had 6 bases not matched to a gene; V was cut back by 2 bases and J by 4 bases. CDR1 and CDR2 (germline): SGHRS, YFSETQ. DNA of the CDR3: TGCGCCAGCAGCTTTTTTGACAGGGAGTACAATGAGCAGTTCTTC. The encoded protein is CASSFFDREYNEQFF.

V is TRBV7-8 and J is TRBJ2-1, with TRBD1 matching 7 bases. V lost 0 bases to trimming and J lost 7 bases; unmatched junction nucleotides: 9. Per germline, CDR1 SGHVS and CDR2 FQNEAQ. The CDR3 runs 16 residues. In DNA form, the CDR3 reads TGTGCCAGCAGCTTAGCGCACCCAGGGGGTGCGAATGAGCAGTTCTTC. It yields the protein CASSLAHPGGANEQFF.

V and J are TRBV19 and TRBJ1-2, with D hard to call. V was pared by 5 bases and J by 8 bases, with 18 bases between. Per germline, CDR1 LNHDA and CDR2 SQIVND (reference sequence). The CDR3 is made up of 14 amino acids. As DNA, the CDR3 is TGTGCCAGTAGTCCCGGAGACCGCGGGGAAGGCTACACCTTC. Protein sequence: CASSPGDRGEGYTF.

This clone turned up a few times. The chain uses TRBV28 and TRBJ2-7; 8 nucleotides align to TRBD2. The CDR3 runs 18 residues. Germline V gene sequence: CDR1 MDHEN, CDR2 SYDVKM. The ends lost 7 bases at V and 3 bases at J; junction bases unmatched: 20. CDR3 amino acids: CASTTGGAQSYQVYEQYF. The DNA of the CDR3 is TGTGCCAGCACCACCGGGGGGGCGCAGTCCTACCAGGTCTACGAGCAGTACTTC.

The rearrangement links TRBV5-4 to TRBJ2-5; D ambiguous. V gave up 0 bases and J gave up 1 base, with 7 bases separating them. In germline, CDR1 is SGHNT, CDR2 YYREEE (reference sequence). CDR3 length: 14 amino acids. CDR3 coding DNA: TGTGCCAGCAGCTTGGATCCTTCCCAAGAGACCCAGTACTTC. Protein sequence: CASSLDPSQETQYF. Filled out from reference TRBV5-4 and TRBJ2-5, the complete variable domain reads ETGVTQSPTHLIKTRGQQVTLRCSSQSGHNTVSWYQQALGQGPQFIFQYYREEENGRGNFPPRFSGLQFPNYSSELNVNALELDDSALYLCASSLDPSQETQYFGPGTRLLVL.

This clone occurred many times. CDR3 nucleotide sequence: TGTGCCACCAGCAGAGTCCACAGGGCCGACCCTAAGGGCTACACCTTC. It translates to CATSRVHRADPKGYTF. The chain combines TRBV15 with TRBJ1-2; D possibly corresponds to TRBD1 (6 bases). The CDR3 runs 16 residues. V was pared by 1 base and J by 8 bases, with 20 bases between. The germline V gene encodes CDR1 LNHNV and CDR2 YYDKDF (reference sequence).

The chain recombines TRBV20-1 with TRBJ1-1; D remains ambiguous. The ends were cut back, 6 bases at V and 8 bases at J, with 13 bases in the middle. The CDR3 covers 11 residues. The V gene's germline CDR1 is DFQATT and CDR2 SNEGSKA (reference sequence). The CDR3 DNA reads TGCAGTGCAGGGCTACCGGGGGAAGCTTTCTTT. This encodes CSAGLPGEAFF.